The 32 T cell receptor beta chains below come from one sample, sequenced in a study of OX40 agonist ivuxolimab in advanced cancers. The method behind the library was the immunoSEQ multiplex PCR assay. What TCRdb holds here is the immuneACCESS table cut down to in-frame rearrangements. Part of the clones is not present; checked against another copy, under half of the missing clones reflect an unresolved V gene, and the others are unexplained. This sample holds fewer than 70,000 clones; about nine tenths were observed only once. Around 2.7% of the sample is in the top ten clones. The sample in question was CD4+ or CD8+ T cells sorted from blood, obtained in a trial of the OX40 agonist ivuxolimab. These receptors all stem from an adult with an advanced solid tumor such as melanoma, head and neck, liver or kidney cancer.

The rearrangement joins TRBV7-9 to TRBJ1-2; D remains unclear. This CDR3 is built from 16 residues. The V end was cut by 5 bases, the J end by 4 bases, with 20 bases between. Germline lookup yields CDR1 SEHNR and CDR2 FQNEAQ (reference sequence). The CDR3 is CASSLGSTPVSYGYTF. The CDR3 region has the DNA TGTGCCAGCAGCCTAGGGTCCACGCCAGTTTCCTATGGCTACACCTTC.

This sequence joins TRBV19 and TRBJ1-2, with D uncertain. This CDR3 has 13 residues. Germline CDR1 LNHDA, CDR2 SQIVND (reference sequence). With 3 bases removed from V and 8 bases from J, the gap between germline ends came to 13 bases. The CDR3 DNA reads TGTGCCAGTAGTATGGGCGTCCCGCCGGGCTACACCTTC. As protein: CASSMGVPPGYTF.

The V call is TRBV5-6, the J call TRBJ2-4, with 16 bases identical to TRBD2. The CDR3 runs 18 residues. Germline values: CDR1 SGHDT, CDR2 YYEEEE. V gave up 4 bases and J gave up 7 bases; unmatched junction bases: 11. CDR3 sequence reads: CASSRPGLAGGRRNIQYF. The CDR3 nucleotides are TGTGCCAGCAGCCGACCGGGACTAGCGGGAGGGCGTCGGAACATTCAGTACTTC.

This chain uses TRBV19 with TRBJ1-4, with D tentatively TRBD1 (6 bases). Germline V gene sequence: CDR1 LNHDA, CDR2 SQIVND (reference sequence). This CDR3 is 16 amino acids long. Trimming pared 6 bases from V and 3 bases from J, leaving 17 bases between. This chain's CDR3 is CASRPTGRRPNEKLFF. In DNA form, the CDR3 reads TGTGCCAGTAGGCCAACAGGGCGTCGCCCTAATGAAAAACTGTTTTTT.

This clone was counted between two and nine times. The J gene is TRBJ2-5, the V gene TRBV7-9, with 13 bases that match TRBD2. CDR1 and CDR2 from the germline V gene are SEHNR and FQNEAQ (reference sequence). The trim removed 6 bases at V and 4 bases at J, leaving 5 bases unmatched. This CDR3 spans 15 amino acids. The CDR3 DNA sequence: TGTGCCAGCAGACAAACTAGCGGGAGGGGAGAGACCCAGTACTTC. Translated: CASRQTSGRGETQYF.

The rearrangement links TRBV15 to TRBJ1-3; D uncertain. The CDR3 is 15 residues long. Germline assignment: CDR1 LNHNV and CDR2 YYDKDF (reference sequence). Trimming removed 0 bases at V and 2 bases at J, with 8 bases between. The CDR3 DNA sequence: TGTGCCACCAGCAGAGATCCTGGTGCTGGAAACACCATATATTTT. It translates to CATSRDPGAGNTIYF.

The chain couples TRBV30 to TRBJ1-2; the D is unclear. The CDR3 loop spans 12 amino acids. The germline V and J ends were trimmed by 7 bases and 2 bases, with 11 bases remaining between them. The germline gives CDR1 GTSNPN, CDR2 SVGIG (reference sequence). CDR3 coding DNA: TGTGCCTTCCGGGCGGGAAACTATGGCTACACCTTC. Translation: CAFRAGNYGYTF.

This rearrangement joins TRBV4-1 to TRBJ2-7, with 7 bases matching TRBD1. This CDR3 has 14 amino acids. Germline V CDR1 and CDR2: MGHRA, YSYEKL. Trimming took 4 bases from V and 4 from J; bases not matched to a gene: 7. The CDR3 here is CASSLTGEGYEQYF. As DNA, the CDR3 is TGCGCCAGCAGCCTTACAGGGGAAGGATACGAGCAGTACTTC.

This clone was observed a handful of times. The chain uses TRBV5-1 and TRBJ1-3; TRBD1 matches at 8 bases. Germline V gene lookup returns CDR1 SGHRS and CDR2 YFSETQ. V shed 4 bases, J shed 0 bases, and the junction held 3 bases outside the gene matches. The CDR3 has 15 residues. The CDR3 DNA is TGCGCCAGCAGCCCGGGACAGGCCTCTGGAAACACCATATATTTT. This codes for CASSPGQASGNTIYF.

This sequence joins TRBV27 and TRBJ2-1; TRBD2 agrees at 7 bases. V was pared by 7 bases and J by 0 bases, with 15 bases of the junction left unmatched. Germline V gene data show CDR1 as MNHEY and CDR2 as SMNVEV (reference sequence). There are 18 residues in the CDR3. The DNA for the CDR3 is TGTGCCAGCACTCCTGCGGTAGGACTAGAGTACTCCTACAATGAGCAGTTCTTC. Protein product: CASTPAVGLEYSYNEQFF.

The genes are TRBV5-5 and TRBJ2-5; a weak D match, TRBD2 (5 bases). CDR1 and CDR2 (germline): SGHKS, YYEKEE (reference sequence). Trimming removed 6 bases at V and 3 bases at J, with 15 bases between. This CDR3 region has 14 residues. In DNA form, the CDR3 reads TGTGCCAGCACCAGACGGGGTCAGGAAGAGACCCAGTACTTC. Translating gives CASTRRGQEETQYF.

V usage is TRBV27 and J usage is TRBJ1-5; weak D call: TRBD1 (6 bases). V was pared by 3 bases and J by 2 bases, with 23 bases between. The CDR3 runs 19 residues. Germline values: CDR1 MNHEY, CDR2 SMNVEV (reference sequence). In nucleotides, the CDR3 is TGTGCCAGCAGTTTCGGGGGCAGGTATCATACTTCGGGCAATCAGCCCCAGCATTTT. It yields the protein CASSFGGRYHTSGNQPQHF.

The chain is built from TRBV28 and TRBJ2-2, with D perhaps given as TRBD1 or TRBD2 (5 bases each). There are 16 residues in the CDR3. CDR1 is MDHEN, CDR2 SYDVKM, per germline. Trimming took 5 bases from V and 4 from J, leaving 17 bases between them. CDR3 DNA: TGTGCCAGCAGTGATTCTCGGGGCGGAGGCACCGGGGAGCTGTTTTTT. This translates into CASSDSRGGGTGELFF.

J is TRBJ2-3 and V is TRBV7-6; 13 bases match TRBD2. The junction had 11 bases not matched to a gene; V was cut back by 5 bases and J by 6 bases. CDR1 is SGHVS and CDR2 is FNYEAQ in the germline V gene. CDR3 length equals 17 residues. The chain's CDR3 is CASSVRRTSGRGDTQYF. In nucleotides, the CDR3 is TGTGCCAGCAGCGTAAGACGGACTAGCGGGAGAGGGGATACGCAGTATTTT.

This clone has just one count. The chain couples TRBV11-2 to TRBJ2-7; TRBD2 aligns across 9 bases. Germline CDR1 SGHAT, CDR2 FQNNGV. CDR3 length: 13 amino acids. V was clipped by 11 bases and J by 1 base; unmatched bases: 6. The CDR3 region has the DNA TGTGCCTCCGGGCTAGCGGGGTCCTACGAGCAGTACTTC. Its translation: CASGLAGSYEQYF. The whole variable domain, filled in from reference TRBV11-2 and TRBJ2-7, reads EAGVAQSPRYKIIEKRQSVAFWCNPISGHATLYWYQQILGQGPKLLIQFQNNGVVDDSQLPKDRFSAERLKGVDSTLKIQPAKLEDSAVYLCASGLAGSYEQYFGPGTRLTVT.

This clone was counted a few times. The chain is built from TRBV10-3 and TRBJ1-5, with a tentative D call TRBD1 (5 bases). V lost 10 bases to trimming and J lost 3 bases, with 10 bases between them. This CDR3 is 12 amino acids long. Germline V gene lookup returns CDR1 ENHRY and CDR2 SYGVKD. CDR3 DNA: TGTGCCAACCAGGGAGACAATCAGCCCCAGCATTTT. This gives the protein CANQGDNQPQHF.

This rearrangement joins TRBV5-1 to TRBJ2-2, with D perhaps TRBD1 (5 bases). Germline CDR1 reads SGHRS; CDR2 reads YFSETQ. The ends were cut back, 6 bases at V and 1 base at J, with 7 bases in the middle. The CDR3 runs 13 residues. The CDR3 region is CASTQGNTGELFF. In DNA, the CDR3 is TGCGCCAGCACCCAGGGGAACACCGGGGAGCTGTTTTTT.

This chain uses TRBV9 with TRBJ1-1, with D hard to call. Trimming took 0 bases from V and 10 from J, leaving 13 bases between them. In germline, CDR1 is SGDLS, CDR2 YYNGEE. This CDR3 has 13 residues. The CDR3 region is CASSVESAETAFF. DNA for the CDR3: TGTGCCAGCAGCGTAGAGTCGGCCGAGACAGCTTTCTTT.

Turning to this clone: At one of its ends the junction is not consistent with the germline gene, which may arise from a read error. The CDR3 coding sequence is TGCGCCAGCAGTCCACTAGCGGGATCGAACACCAGGGAGCTGTTTTTT. This gives the protein CASSPLAGSNTRELFF. The chain couples TRBV10-1 to TRBJ2-2, with 10 bases aligning to TRBD2. CDR1 and CDR2 (germline): WNHNN, SYGVQD (reference sequence). This CDR3 spans 16 amino acids.

The chain recombines TRBV7-9 with TRBJ1-1; tentative D call: TRBD1 (6 bases). The CDR3 has 17 residues. Trimming shortened V by 2 bases and J by 9 bases, and 25 bases separated the two germline ends. Germline values: CDR1 SEHNR, CDR2 FQNEAQ (reference sequence). CDR3 in DNA: TGTGCCAGCAGCTTACCATTAGAGGGATGGACAGCCCGGAAAGCTTTCTTT. It specifies CASSLPLEGWTARKAFF.

The chain uses TRBV5-1 and TRBJ2-1; D is possibly TRBD2 (6 bases). Per germline, CDR1 SGHRS and CDR2 YFSETQ. The V and J ends lost 4 bases and 0 bases respectively, with 11 bases between them. The CDR3 contains 15 residues. CDR3 amino acids: CASSPLADSYNEQFF. In DNA form, the CDR3 reads TGCGCCAGCAGCCCACTAGCAGACTCCTACAATGAGCAGTTCTTC.

CDR3 residues: CASSFRGSAYGYTF. In DNA form, the CDR3 reads TGTGCCAGCAGTTTCCGAGGGTCGGCCTATGGCTACACCTTC. V and J are TRBV28 and TRBJ1-2; D uncertain. This CDR3 region has 14 residues. With 3 bases removed from V and 4 bases from J, the gap between germline ends came to 12 bases. CDR1 MDHEN and CDR2 SYDVKM come from the germline V gene.

The J gene is TRBJ1-2, the V gene TRBV6-6; possible D gene TRBD1, 5 bases. In germline, CDR1 is MNHNY, CDR2 SVGAGI (reference sequence). This CDR3 has 14 residues. V lost 6 bases to trimming and J lost 3 bases, with 14 bases between them. The CDR3 region has the DNA TGTGCCAGCAGGCCCGGCAGGGCGGACTATGGCTACACCTTC. It is translated as CASRPGRADYGYTF.

This chain connects TRBV30 to TRBJ1-2; 10 nucleotides match TRBD1. In germline, CDR1 is GTSNPN, CDR2 SVGIG (reference sequence). With V trimmed by 3 bases and J by 5 bases, 12 bases remained unmatched. CDR3 length equals 16 residues. In nucleotides, the CDR3 is TGTGCCTGGAGGGGGACAGGGGCCGCCCGAAGGTATGGCTACACCTTC. This encodes CAWRGTGAARRYGYTF. Filled out from reference TRBV30 and TRBJ1-2, the complete variable domain reads SQTIHQWPATLVQPVGSPLSLECTVEGTSNPNLYWYRQAAGRGLQLLFYSVGIGQISSEVPQNLSASRPQDRQFILSSKKLLLSDSGFYLCAWRGTGAARRYGYTFGSGTRLTVV.

This clone was recorded only once. The rearrangement links TRBV7-9 to TRBJ2-5; D may be TRBD2 (6 bases). Germline CDR1 reads SEHNR; CDR2 reads FQNEAQ (reference sequence). Trimming removed 1 base at V and 6 bases at J, with 12 bases between. The CDR3 covers 14 residues. The CDR3 reads CASSLDPEGKTQYF. The CDR3 DNA reads TGTGCCAGCAGCTTAGACCCGGAGGGAAAGACCCAGTACTTC.

This chain uses TRBV11-2 with TRBJ2-5; 9 bases agree with TRBD2. V lost 1 base, J lost 5 bases, and 5 bases stayed unmatched. The CDR3 length is 15 residues. Germline-derived CDR1 and CDR2 are SGHAT and FQNNGV. The DNA for the CDR3 is TGTGCCAGCAGCTTAGGGACTAGCGTTCCGGAGACCCAGTACTTC. This translates into CASSLGTSVPETQYF.

This clone was found once. V gene TRBV5-1 combines with J gene TRBJ2-4, with TRBD2 matching 7 bases. CDR3 length equals 13 residues. The V gene end was trimmed by 4 bases and the J gene end by 8 bases; junction bases not matched to a gene: 6. The germline gives CDR1 SGHRS, CDR2 YFSETQ. Written as DNA, the CDR3 is TGCGCCAGCAGCCCTCAGGGAGGGGACATTCAGTACTTC. Its protein is CASSPQGGDIQYF.

CDR3 DNA: TGTGCCAGCAGCCCCCGGGGGGGCGGCTCCTACGAGCAGTACTTC. It is translated as CASSPRGGGSYEQYF. This chain uses TRBV11-2 with TRBJ2-5, with 8 positions matching TRBD2. Matching the DNA end better, TRBJ2-7 makes the J call doubtful. The germline gives CDR1 SGHAT, CDR2 FQNNGV. The CDR3 covers 15 residues.

The rearrangement joins TRBV7-2 to TRBJ2-5; the D call may be TRBD1 or TRBD2 (5 bases each). Deletions cut 5 bases from V and 5 bases from J, with 18 bases between. Germline assignment: CDR1 SGHTA and CDR2 FQGNSA. CDR3 length: 15 residues. CDR3: CASSPLGTGAETQYF. In nucleotides, the CDR3 is TGTGCCAGCAGCCCCCTCGGGACCGGCGCGGAGACCCAGTACTTC. Full variable domain (outside the CDR3, taken from reference TRBV7-2 and TRBJ2-5): GAGVSQSPSNKVTEKGKDVELRCDPISGHTALYWYRQSLGQGLEFLIYFQGNSAPDKSGLPSDRFSAERTGGSVSTLTIQRTQQEDSAVYLCASSPLGTGAETQYFGPGTRLLVL.

This clone has a single count. The chain carries TRBV30 and TRBJ2-7; TRBD2 aligns across 7 bases. V trimming: 1 base; J trimming: 5 bases; junction bases outside the gene matches: 11. The CDR3 runs 15 residues. Germline CDR1 reads GTSNPN; CDR2 reads SVGIG (reference sequence). CDR3 loop: CAWSGAGPLPHEQYF. The CDR3 coding sequence is TGTGCCTGGAGTGGAGCGGGGCCCCTCCCCCACGAGCAGTACTTC.

The chain carries TRBV20-1 and TRBJ2-3, with D uncertain. Trimming left V 1 base short and J 9 bases short, with 5 bases between. The V gene's germline CDR1 is DFQATT and CDR2 SNEGSKA (reference sequence). This CDR3 has 10 residues. The CDR3 sequence is CSARGGTQYF. The CDR3 bases are TGCAGTGCTAGAGGTGGCACGCAGTATTTT.

This chain's CDR3 is CAWSHGGTLGNEQFF. CDR3 DNA sequence: TGTGCCTGGAGTCACGGGGGTACCTTGGGGAATGAGCAGTTCTTC. The chain uses TRBV30 and TRBJ2-1, with a possible D match to TRBD2 (6 bases). Deletions cut 2 bases from V and 7 bases from J, with 18 bases between. This CDR3 has 15 amino acids. Germline CDR1 reads GTSNPN; CDR2 reads SVGIG (reference sequence).